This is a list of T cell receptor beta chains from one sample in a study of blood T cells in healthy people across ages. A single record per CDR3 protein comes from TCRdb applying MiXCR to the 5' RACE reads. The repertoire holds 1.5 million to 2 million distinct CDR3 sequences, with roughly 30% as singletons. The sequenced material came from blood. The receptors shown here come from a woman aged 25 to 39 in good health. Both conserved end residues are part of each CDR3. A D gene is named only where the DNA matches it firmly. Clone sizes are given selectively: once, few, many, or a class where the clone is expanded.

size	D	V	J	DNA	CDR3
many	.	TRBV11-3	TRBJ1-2	TGTGCCAGCAGTGACAGGAGCGTCTATGGCTACACCTTC	CASSDRSVYGYTF
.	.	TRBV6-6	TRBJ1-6	TGTGCCAGCAGTTACGGGCAGTACTCCTATAATTCACCCCTCCACTTT	CASSYGQYSYNSPLHF
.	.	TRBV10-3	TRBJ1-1	TGTGCCATCAGTTCAGGGATGAGCACTGAAGCTTTCTTT	CAISSGMSTEAFF
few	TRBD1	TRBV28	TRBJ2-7	TGTGCCAGCAGGGGGACAGGCCCCCCCTACGAGCAGTACTTC	CASRGTGPPYEQYF
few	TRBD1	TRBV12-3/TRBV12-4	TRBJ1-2	TGTGCCAGCAGTTCGGGACAGGCCCTCTATGGCTACACCTTC	CASSSGQALYGYTF
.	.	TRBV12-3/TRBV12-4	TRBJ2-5	TGTGCCAGCACCAAGGGGGGGGAGACCCAGTACTTC	CASTKGGETQYF
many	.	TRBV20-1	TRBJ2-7	TGCAGTGCTAGTATGACAGCCTACGAGCAGTACTTC	CSASMTAYEQYF
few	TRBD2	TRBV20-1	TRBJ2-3	TGCAGTGCGCGAATAGCGGGGGGAGCAGATACGCAGTATTTT	CSARIAGGADTQYF
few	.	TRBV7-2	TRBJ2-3	TGTGCCAGCAGCTTAAGGGCACTAGGAGAAAGCACAGATACGCAGTATTTT	CASSLRALGESTDTQYF
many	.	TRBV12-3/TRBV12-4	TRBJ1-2	TGTGCCAGCAGTACAGGCGTCTATGGCTACACCTTC	CASSTGVYGYTF
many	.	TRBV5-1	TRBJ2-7	TGCGCCAGCAATCAGGGGCCCTACGAGCAGTACTTC	CASNQGPYEQYF
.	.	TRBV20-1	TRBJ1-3	TGCAGTGCGCCGAGAGGGTCTGGAAACACCATATATTTT	CSAPRGSGNTIYF
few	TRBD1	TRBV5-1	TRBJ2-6	TGCGCCAGCAGCTGGGACAGGGTGAGCTCTGGGGCCAACGTCCTGACTTTC	CASSWDRVSSGANVLTF
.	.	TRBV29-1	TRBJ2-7	TGCAGCGTTGAAGGAGTAGCGGCAAACTACGAGCAGTACTTC	CSVEGVAANYEQYF
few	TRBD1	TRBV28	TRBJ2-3	TGTGCCAGCAGTTTCGGGGACAGGGTGATCACAGATACGCAGTATTTT	CASSFGDRVITDTQYF
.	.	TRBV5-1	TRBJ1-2	TGCGCCAGCAGCTTGAAACAGGGTGGAAACTATGGCTACACCTTC	CASSLKQGGNYGYTF
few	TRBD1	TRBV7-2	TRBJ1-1	TGTGCCAGCAGCTTGACCCGGGACAGTGACACTGAAGCTTTCTTT	CASSLTRDSDTEAFF
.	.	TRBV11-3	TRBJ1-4	TGTGCCAGCAGCTTGGCCGGGGGAACTAATGAAAAACTGTTTTTT	CASSLAGGTNEKLFF
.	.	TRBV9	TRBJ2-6	TGTGTCAGCAGCGTAGAACGATTCGGGCAGGGCGGCTCTGGGGCCAACGTCCTGACTTTC	CVSSVERFGQGGSGANVLTF
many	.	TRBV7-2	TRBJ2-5	TGTGCCAGCAGCTTAGCCATATCCGGAGAGACCCAGTACTTC	CASSLAISGETQYF
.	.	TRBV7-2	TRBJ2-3	TGTGCCAGCAACAGGAGGTCTAGCACAGATACGCAGTATTTT	CASNRRSSTDTQYF
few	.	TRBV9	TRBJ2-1	TGTGCCAGCAGCGTACAGGAGAATGAGCAGTTCTTC	CASSVQENEQFF
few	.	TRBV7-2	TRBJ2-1	TGTGCCAGCAGCTTAGGGACCGATCCCTACAATGAGCAGTTCTTC	CASSLGTDPYNEQFF
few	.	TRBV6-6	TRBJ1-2	TGTGCCAGCAGTCACAACCTCGAGGGGCGGTCCAACTATGGCTACACCTTC	CASSHNLEGRSNYGYTF
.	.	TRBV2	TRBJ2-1	TGTGCCAGCACTCCCTCCCCCTCGAGAACGGATGAGCAGTTCTTC	CASTPSPSRTDEQFF
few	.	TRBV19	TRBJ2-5	TGTGCCAGTAGTATAGTCAACAGACAAGAGACCCAGTACTTC	CASSIVNRQETQYF
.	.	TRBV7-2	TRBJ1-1	TGTGCCAGCAGCATCCGACGGGGGAGGACTGAAGCTTTCTTT	CASSIRRGRTEAFF
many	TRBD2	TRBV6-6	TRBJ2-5	TGTGCCAGCAGTTACCCAACTAGCGGGCAAGAGACCCAGTACTTC	CASSYPTSGQETQYF
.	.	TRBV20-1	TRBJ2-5	TGCAGTGCAGCGCGGGAAGATGCCTACCAAGAGACCCAGTACTTC	CSAAREDAYQETQYF
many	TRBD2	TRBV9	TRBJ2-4	TGTGCCAGCAGCGCCAGACTAGCGGGAGGAGGTAACATTCAGTACTTC	CASSARLAGGGNIQYF
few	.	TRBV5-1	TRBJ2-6	TGCGCCAGCAGCTTTAAGTCTGGGGCCAACGTCCTGACTTTC	CASSFKSGANVLTF
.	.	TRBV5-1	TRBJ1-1	TGCGCCAGCAGCTTGGAGGCCCAGGGGCTTGGGAACACTGAAGCTTTCTTT	CASSLEAQGLGNTEAFF
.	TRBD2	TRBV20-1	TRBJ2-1	TGCAGTGCTAGAGATCTCGGGCCAGCGGGAGTTCGATGGCAGTTCTTC	CSARDLGPAGVRWQFF
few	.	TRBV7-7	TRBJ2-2	TGTGCCAGCACCTCTGGGCCGTCCACCGGGGAGCTGTTTTTT	CASTSGPSTGELFF
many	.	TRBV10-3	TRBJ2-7	TGTGCCATCAGTGAGTCGACTAGGACGATAACCTACGAGCAGTACTTC	CAISESTRTITYEQYF
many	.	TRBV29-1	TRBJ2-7	TGCAGCGCAAACACAGGGACCTCCCCGTTCGAGCAGTACTTC	CSANTGTSPFEQYF
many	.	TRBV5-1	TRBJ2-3	TGCGCCAGCAGCCTCGCCTCCGGAGATACGCAGTATTTT	CASSLASGDTQYF
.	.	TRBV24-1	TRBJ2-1	TGTGCCACCGGAGGACCTTTGGGTTTACGTGAGCAGTTCTTC	CATGGPLGLREQFF
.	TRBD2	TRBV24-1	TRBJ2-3	TGTGCCACCAGTGATTCCCGACTAGCGGTCGGAGATACGCAGTATTTT	CATSDSRLAVGDTQYF
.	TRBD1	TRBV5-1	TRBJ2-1	TGCGCCAGCAGCTTCCCGGGACAGGGTGGAGGCAATGAGCAGTTCTTC	CASSFPGQGGGNEQFF
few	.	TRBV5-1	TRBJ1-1	TGCGCCAGCAGCTTGGTGACATGGGGGCGGAACACTGAAGCTTTCTTT	CASSLVTWGRNTEAFF
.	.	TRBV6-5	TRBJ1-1	TGTGCCAGCAGTCTTCGGGAGCCGAGCACTGAAGCTTTCTTT	CASSLREPSTEAFF
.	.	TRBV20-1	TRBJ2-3	TGCAGTGCTAGAGTTAGTACGGGACGAAGCACAGATACGCAGTATTTT	CSARVSTGRSTDTQYF